Listed here is a single T cell receptor beta chain. Its antigen is currently unknown. This record belongs to a study of shared clonotypes between healthy human individuals. Each cell subset's genomic DNA was divided evenly among several immunoSEQ plates. Assay: immunoSEQ multiplex PCR; the TCRdb copy retains only in-frame clones and omits some. This sample has some 1.5 million clones, with under 99% found just once. Regarding the study as a whole: For naive CD4 cells, approximately 4.7% of clonotypes were shared across a handful of donors.

V gave up 0 bases and J gave up 4 bases; unmatched junction bases: 1. This CDR3 contains 16 residues. The V gene's germline CDR1 is SGHTA and CDR2 FQGTGA. The sequenced sample consisted of naive CD4+ T cells sorted from blood. Specified subset: CD45RA+ positively selected. This TCR came from a man younger than 40 in good health. The chain is built from TRBV7-3 and TRBJ2-6; 9 bases fit TRBD2. This CDR3 is CASSLTGTSGANVLTF. The DNA of the CDR3 is TGTGCCAGCAGCTTAACAGGGACTAGCGGGGCCAACGTCCTGACTTTC.